These T cell receptor beta chains were read from a single sample in a study of blood T cell repertoires in COVID-19. Produced via immunoSEQ multiplex PCR; TCRdb's table is partial and in-frame only. The sample consists of 40,000 or so clones, approximately 88% of them appearing once. Sequencing was done on a sample of peripheral blood. The receptor set was obtained from a human donor in a cohort sampled during active COVID-19. CDR3s include the opening cysteine and the closing phenylalanine or tryptophan. D genes are given only for firm matches. Size values are once, few and many counts, or a class for expanded clones, and some rows have none.

V	D	J	size	length	DNA	CDR3
TRBV5-6	NA	TRBJ1-5	NA	14	TGTGCCAGCAGCTTGGGTCAATCCAATCAGCCCCAGCATTTT	CASSLGQSNQPQHF
TRBV5-1	TRBD1	TRBJ1-2	NA	18	TGCGCCAGCAGCTTTGTTATCTTAGGACAGGGAGAAAGAAGAGGTCCCACCTTC	CASSFVILGQGERRGPTF
TRBV10-3	NA	TRBJ1-1	NA	16	TGTGCCATCAGTGAGGGGGTCGGCAGGGGGAACACTGAAGCTTTCTTT	CAISEGVGRGNTEAFF
TRBV5-6	TRBD1	TRBJ2-7	NA	14	TGTGCCAGCAGCTTGTACAGGGGGACCTACGAGCAGTACTTC	CASSLYRGTYEQYF
TRBV7-9	NA	TRBJ1-1	NA	13	TGTGCCAGCAGCGCCCGGGATTATTACGAAGCTTTCTTT	CASSARDYYEAFF
TRBV7-2	NA	TRBJ1-1	NA	15	TGTGCCAGCAGCTTAAAACTTGCGGGGGATGAATCAGCTTTCTTT	CASSLKLAGDESAFF
TRBV19	TRBD1	TRBJ1-5	NA	16	TGTGCCAGTAGTCTTGAAACAGGGGGCCTTAATCAGCCCCAGCATTTT	CASSLETGGLNQPQHF
TRBV6-5	NA	TRBJ2-7	NA	14	TGTGCCGCTTCACAATCAGGGGTGTTCGGGGAGCAGTACTTC	CAASQSGVFGEQYF
TRBV4-3	NA	TRBJ1-2	NA	17	TGCGCCAGCAGCCAATCCCAGGGATACCTCTCGTTCTATGGCTACACCTTC	CASSQSQGYLSFYGYTF
TRBV6-6	NA	TRBJ1-2	NA	15	TGTGCCAGCAGTTTAGTCGGGGGGGCCAACTATGGCTACACCTTC	CASSLVGGANYGYTF
TRBV19	NA	TRBJ1-6	NA	13	TGTGCCAGTAAATACACCGATAATTCACCCCTCCACTTT	CASKYTDNSPLHF
TRBV2	NA	TRBJ1-1	NA	12	TGTGCCAGCATGGGGGATGACAGGGAAGCTTTCTTT	CASMGDDREAFF
TRBV7-9	NA	TRBJ2-7	NA	13	TGTGCCAGCAGCTTATTACAGGGATCCGAGCAGTACTTC	CASSLLQGSEQYF
TRBV7-2	TRBD1	TRBJ1-1	NA	16	TGTGCCAGCAGCATGCCCCGGGACAGCGTGAACACTGAAGCTTTCTTT	CASSMPRDSVNTEAFF
TRBV27	TRBD1	TRBJ1-2	NA	13	TGTGCCAGCAGTTTAACAGGGGACTATGGCTACACCTTC	CASSLTGDYGYTF
TRBV9	TRBD1	TRBJ1-1	few	16	TGTGCCAGCAGCGTAGGTCAGGGGGGCTTGAACACTGAAGCTTTCTTT	CASSVGQGGLNTEAFF
TRBV27	TRBD1	TRBJ1-1	NA	17	TGTGCCAGCAGTTCGCGTGACAGGGTGAGAGGGAACACTGAAGCTTTCTTT	CASSSRDRVRGNTEAFF
TRBV7-2	NA	TRBJ1-4	NA	15	TGTGCCAGCAGTTCTCAGGGTGCAACTAATGAAAAACTGTTTTTT	CASSSQGATNEKLFF
TRBV6-6	TRBD1	TRBJ2-7	NA	15	TGTGCCAGCACGCACCGGACAGGGGGCCCCTACGAGCAGTACTTC	CASTHRTGGPYEQYF
TRBV18	TRBD1	TRBJ1-1	NA	14	TGTGCCAGCTCACTGACAGGGGGGAACACTGAAGCTTTCTTT	CASSLTGGNTEAFF
TRBV6-5	TRBD1	TRBJ2-7	NA	15	TGTGCCAGCAGCCGCGACAGGGAGTCCACCTACGAGCAGTACTTC	CASSRDRESTYEQYF
TRBV2	TRBD1	TRBJ1-6	NA	15	TGTGCCAGCAGAGACAGGGAATCCTATAATTCACCCCTCCACTTT	CASRDRESYNSPLHF
TRBV29-1	NA	TRBJ2-7	NA	11	TGCAGCGTAGTTTTGGGGGGCGAGCAGTACTTC	CSVVLGGEQYF
TRBV28	TRBD1	TRBJ1-5	few	15	TGTGCCAGTTTGGACAGGGGGCGTTTTAGCCAGCCCCAGCATTTT	CASLDRGRFSQPQHF
TRBV4-3	NA	TRBJ2-6	NA	18	TGCGCCAGCAGCCAAGATCGGGGGAAACCGTCTGGGGCCAACGTCCTGACTTTC	CASSQDRGKPSGANVLTF
TRBV12-3/TRBV12-4	NA	TRBJ1-1	NA	11	TGTGCCAGCAGTCGGACAGCCGAAGCTTTCTTT	CASSRTAEAFF
TRBV12-3/TRBV12-4	TRBD1	TRBJ1-6	NA	13	TGTGCCAGCAGTGGGACAGCGACTTCGCCCCTCCACTTT	CASSGTATSPLHF
TRBV3-1/TRBV3-2	NA	TRBJ1-4	NA	17	TGTGCCAGCAGCCAAGATAGGACTCCCGGCAGTAATGAAAAACTGTTTTTT	CASSQDRTPGSNEKLFF
TRBV10-3	NA	TRBJ1-3	NA	16	TGTGCCATCAGTGACTCGGACAGATCGGCTGGAAACACCATATATTTT	CAISDSDRSAGNTIYF
TRBV27	TRBD2	TRBJ2-5	NA	14	TGTGCCAGCAGGGGGGGAGGGGCGGTAGAGACCCAGTACTTC	CASRGGGAVETQYF
TRBV12-3/TRBV12-4	NA	TRBJ1-1	NA	13	TGTGCCAGCAGTTTATCAGGGCCCACTGAAGCTTTCTTT	CASSLSGPTEAFF
TRBV5-5	TRBD2	TRBJ2-1	NA	15	TGTGCCAGCAGCTTGGCCCACGGACTAGCAAATGAGCAGTTCTTC	CASSLAHGLANEQFF
TRBV5-1	NA	TRBJ2-3	NA	17	TGCGCCAGCAGCTTGGCCGCGGGCGTTGTGGGCACAGATACGCAGTATTTT	CASSLAAGVVGTDTQYF
TRBV9	NA	TRBJ1-2	NA	12	TGTGCCAGCAGTTCTGGACGGGGTGGCTACACCTTC	CASSSGRGGYTF
TRBV18	NA	TRBJ2-6	once	17	TGTGCCAGCTCACCAGTCGACAAGAGCTCTGGGGCCAACGTCCTGACTTTC	CASSPVDKSSGANVLTF
TRBV2	TRBD1	TRBJ1-5	NA	20	TGTGCCAGCAGTGGGCGTGGGACAGGGGCCTCGACGGGAAGCAATCAGCCCCAGCATTTT	CASSGRGTGASTGSNQPQHF
TRBV12-3/TRBV12-4	NA	TRBJ1-2	NA	12	TGTGCCAGCAGTTTTGCAGGGAACGTCTACACCTTC	CASSFAGNVYTF
TRBV27	NA	TRBJ1-6	NA	18	TGTGCCAGCAGTTACAGGATTGGGGGTGGTGGGGGGAATTCACCCCTCCACTTT	CASSYRIGGGGGNSPLHF
TRBV10-3	TRBD2	TRBJ2-6	NA	16	TGTGCCATCAGTGAGTCGGGAGGGACTGGGGCCAACGTCCTGACTTTC	CAISESGGTGANVLTF
TRBV3-1/TRBV3-2	TRBD1	TRBJ1-2	once	15	TGTGCCAGCAGCCAAGAAGGGACAGGTGTCTATGGCTACACCTTC	CASSQEGTGVYGYTF
TRBV7-2	NA	TRBJ1-2	NA	13	TGTGCCAGCAGCTTGGTTGGGGGCTACGGCTACACCTTC	CASSLVGGYGYTF
TRBV19	TRBD1	TRBJ1-1	NA	14	TGTGCCAGTAGTACCCCGACAGGGATCGCTGAAGCTTTCTTT	CASSTPTGIAEAFF
TRBV7-9	TRBD2	TRBJ2-7	NA	16	TGTGCCAGCAGTCCCGGGACTAGCGGGGGGCGTTACGAGCAGTACTTC	CASSPGTSGGRYEQYF
TRBV13	NA	TRBJ1-2	NA	12	TGTGCCAGCAGAAACCCAGGGGATGGCTACACCTTC	CASRNPGDGYTF
TRBV5-4	TRBD1	TRBJ1-1	NA	13	TGTGCCAGCAGCTTGCGACAGGGAGGTGAAGCTTTCTTT	CASSLRQGGEAFF
TRBV19	NA	TRBJ1-4	NA	17	TGTGCCAGTAGTCATAGCGGAAGGGGTGAGACTAATGAAAAACTGTTTTTT	CASSHSGRGETNEKLFF
TRBV5-5	NA	TRBJ1-2	NA	15	TGTGCCAGCAGTGCGTTGTGGGCCCTCGATTATGGCTACACCTTC	CASSALWALDYGYTF
TRBV5-4	TRBD1	TRBJ1-1	NA	17	TGTGCCAGCAGCTTGGGAGGCGGACAGGGGGTCGAAACTGAAGCTTTCTTT	CASSLGGGQGVETEAFF
TRBV19	TRBD1	TRBJ2-6	NA	18	TGTGCCAGTAGTATATGGAACAGGGGGATTGCTGGGGCCAACGTCCTGACTTTC	CASSIWNRGIAGANVLTF
TRBV7-9	TRBD1	TRBJ2-7	NA	15	TGTGCCAGCAGCTTAGGGGGGACAGGGTTCTACGAGCAGTACTTC	CASSLGGTGFYEQYF
TRBV24-1	NA	TRBJ1-5	NA	14	TGTGCCACCTCTACCGGGACTTACAATCAGCCCCAGCATTTT	CATSTGTYNQPQHF
TRBV4-3	TRBD1	TRBJ2-5	NA	13	TGCGCCAGCAGTCACAGGGGGCTAGAGACCCAGTACTTC	CASSHRGLETQYF
TRBV11-2	TRBD2	TRBJ2-7	NA	18	TGTGCCAGCAGCCCGGGACTAGCGGGGGGGATGAGCTCCTACGAGCAGTACTTC	CASSPGLAGGMSSYEQYF
TRBV6-2/TRBV6-3	TRBD2	TRBJ2-7	NA	15	TGTGCCAGCAGTCGGACTAGCGGGGGCCCCTACGAGCAGTACTTC	CASSRTSGGPYEQYF
TRBV7-2	NA	TRBJ1-2	NA	13	TGTGCCAGCACAACCGGGACACCTTATGGCTACACCTTC	CASTTGTPYGYTF
TRBV19	TRBD1	TRBJ1-1	NA	14	TGTGCCAGTATAGGGGACAGGTTGAACACTGAAGCTTTCTTT	CASIGDRLNTEAFF
TRBV2	NA	TRBJ1-2	NA	14	TGTGCCAGCAAGGGAGAGACCTCTAACTATGGCTACACCTTC	CASKGETSNYGYTF